What follows is one TCR beta chain and its context. This clonotype was found a few times. There is no known antigen for this receptor. No per-base quality is available; no much larger clone lies one base away. Patients with ophthalmopathy had moderately to severely active disease, with a Clinical Activity Score of 3 or more, a NOSPECS grade of 4 or more, and a disease duration of less than 3 months. Patients with other autoimmune diseases, uncontrolled infections, pregnancy or lactation were excluded. Diagnosis was based on clinical symptoms, serum thyroxine, TRAb, thyroid ultrasound and orbital computed tomography. PBMCs were isolated from around 10 ml of fresh peripheral blood by Ficoll-Paque density gradient centrifugation. Total RNA was extracted using Trizol reagent, and RNA quality was checked on an Agilent 2100 Bioanalyzer. From cysteine to phenylalanine, the CDR3 is 17 amino acids long. Only the CDR3 part of the read is kept: 51 bases, read in frame from the first base. V is pruned by 5 bases and J by 0 bases, leaving 10 bases of the junction without a gene match. Based on the germline V gene, the CDR1 and CDR2 sequences are MNHNS and SASEGT.

TCR beta CDR3 regions were amplified from RNA transcripts for repertoire sequencing. A first-round RT-PCR used HTBI primers with the Qiagen OneStep RT-PCR kit, followed by a second-round multiplex PCR, size selection and purification. Libraries were sequenced on an Illumina HiSeq2000 using paired-end 100 bp reads. The study's own analysis went as follows. SOAPnuke was used to process the reads, throwing out any read that had adapters, had uncalled bases, had a mean Phred below 15, or lacked an exact constant-primer or identifier match. COPE v1.2.5 was used to merge high-quality paired reads. Clonotypes were defined as unique nucleotide sequences and were aligned to IMGT TRB V, D and J references using MiTCR v1.1. Analysis was restricted to V-J combinations with a frequency above 0.0001, which covered just over 98% of repertoires. For each V-J combination, a TCR clonal expansion and chaos score was defined as F50 clonal expansion divided by the chaos observed in the TCRdist matrix. Welch's t-statistics and random forest were used to narrow the features down to 10 to 15 V-J combinations, which were then fed into a naive Bayes classifier. The similarity between thyroid and blood repertoires was quantified using the Morisita-Horn index. TCRdb reworked the public reads: Q25 trimming with fastp, MiXCR clone assembly, productive beta chains retained. Merged by CDR3 protein, the rows form single entries marked with the most common genes and DNA. TCRdb, not the authors, supplied the V and J calls. The sample includes approximately 460,000 distinct CDR3 sequences, with about an eighth observed a single time. 8% to 10% of the sample goes to the ten largest clones.

The data derive from a study of Graves' ophthalmopathy and Graves' hyperthyroidism listed by TCRdb under 2018. A note on the overall study: Peripheral blood was collected before any treatment was given, at the time of initial diagnosis. The study used signatures of the TCR beta repertoire to tell Graves' ophthalmopathy apart from Graves' hyperthyroidism and to predict which patients would progress to ophthalmopathy. After sampling, hyperthyroidism patients received methimazole starting at 30 mg daily, and ophthalmopathy patients received high-dose intravenous methylprednisolone. An independent validation cohort was composed of some 19 hyperthyroidism patients and some 16 patients who later progressed from hyperthyroidism to ophthalmopathy. In total, approximately 130 blood samples were TCR-sequenced: approximately 42 ophthalmopathy, 75 hyperthyroidism and approximately 17 hyperthyroidism-to-ophthalmopathy patients. For training and testing, the 80 to 100 patients in the discovery cohort were randomly divided in a 7:3 ratio. To explore V-J signatures distinguishing ophthalmopathy from hyperthyroidism, a discovery set of around 100 patients (around 42 ophthalmopathy, 55 to 60 stable hyperthyroidism) was enrolled. T-cell repertoires of thyroid tissue and blood were compared in more than 5 hyperthyroidism patients. Study-level results and caveats: In validation, the model predicted ophthalmopathy progression with more than 70% sensitivity and approximately 72% specificity; some twelve predicted patients were CT-confirmed with GO in a median of roughly 6.8 months. In cross-validation, the 13-signature model distinguished ophthalmopathy from stable hyperthyroidism with about 87% sensitivity and roughly 81% specificity, and in the test set the corresponding values were approximately 80% and 68%. Most expanded thyroid clonotypes with a frequency above 0.001 also appeared in blood, which suggests that blood repertoires may reflect the immune response in the thyroid. No statistical method was used to set the sample size in advance, and the investigators knew which group each participant was assigned to.

The sample was blood. The origin of this receptor is a woman in her 30s with Graves' ophthalmopathy. Donor details come from another sample of the same person, matched by shared clones. The V gene is TRBV6-1 and the J gene is TRBJ1-1, with TRBD1 matching 9 junction bases. The nucleotide sequence is TGTGCCAGCAGTCCCGGGGACAGGGAACCCTTGAACACTGAAGCTTTCTTT. Its protein reads: CASSPGDREPLNTEAFF.